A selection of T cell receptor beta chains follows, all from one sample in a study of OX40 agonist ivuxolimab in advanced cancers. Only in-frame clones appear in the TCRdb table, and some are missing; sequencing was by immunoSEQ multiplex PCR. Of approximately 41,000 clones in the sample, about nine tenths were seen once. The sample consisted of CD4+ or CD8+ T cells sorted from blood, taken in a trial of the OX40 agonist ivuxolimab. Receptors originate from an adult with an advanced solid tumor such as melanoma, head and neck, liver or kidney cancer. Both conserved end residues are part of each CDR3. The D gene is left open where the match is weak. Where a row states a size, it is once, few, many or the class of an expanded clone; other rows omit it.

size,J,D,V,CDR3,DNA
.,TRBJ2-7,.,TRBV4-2,CASSQESQGGYEQYF,TGTGCCAGCAGCCAAGAAAGCCAGGGCGGCTACGAGCAGTACTTC
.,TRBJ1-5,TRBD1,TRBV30,CAFPRRGLQPQHF,TGTGCCTTCCCGAGAAGGGGGCTTCAGCCCCAGCATTTT
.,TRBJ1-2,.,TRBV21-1,CASSPRMSRENNYGYTF,TGTGCCAGCAGCCCCCGAATGAGCAGGGAGAATAACTATGGCTACACCTTC
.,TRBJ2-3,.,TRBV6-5,CASSWGEPNTQYF,TGTGCCAGCAGTTGGGGCGAGCCGAATACGCAGTATTTT
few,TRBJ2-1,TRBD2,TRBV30,CAWSASGGTNEQFF,TGTGCCTGGAGCGCTAGCGGGGGGACCAATGAGCAGTTCTTC
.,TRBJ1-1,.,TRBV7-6,CASSGPNTEAFF,TGTGCCAGCAGCGGGCCGAACACTGAAGCTTTCTTT
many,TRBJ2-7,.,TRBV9,CASSRDFYEQYF,TGTGCCAGCAGCAGAGATTTCTACGAGCAGTACTTC
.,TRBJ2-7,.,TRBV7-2,CASSNPPPKGKGHEQYF,TGTGCCAGCAGCAATCCTCCCCCTAAGGGCAAGGGCCACGAGCAGTACTTC
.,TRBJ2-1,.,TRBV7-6,CASSTAADEQFF,TGTGCCAGCAGCACCGCAGCTGATGAGCAGTTCTTC
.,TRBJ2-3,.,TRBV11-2,CASSLDQGDTQYF,TGTGCCAGCAGCTTAGATCAGGGAGATACGCAGTATTTT
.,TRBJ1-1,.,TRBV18,CASSPPGVYTEAFF,TGTGCCAGCTCACCACCGGGGGTGTACACTGAAGCTTTCTTT
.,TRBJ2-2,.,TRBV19,CASTGQYTGELFF,TGTGCCAGTACTGGACAGTACACCGGGGAGCTGTTTTTT
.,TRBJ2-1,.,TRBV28,CASSFTSPYNEQFF,TGTGCCAGCAGTTTTACAAGCCCCTACAATGAGCAGTTCTTC
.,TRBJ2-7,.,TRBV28,CASRQRGDYEQYF,TGTGCCAGCAGACAACGTGGGGACTACGAGCAGTACTTC
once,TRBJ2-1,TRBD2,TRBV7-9,CASSALAGGPNNEQFF,TGTGCCAGCAGCGCGCTAGCGGGGGGGCCCAACAATGAGCAGTTCTTC
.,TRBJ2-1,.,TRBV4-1,CASSQVGANEQFF,TGCGCCAGCAGCCAAGTGGGGGCAAATGAGCAGTTCTTC
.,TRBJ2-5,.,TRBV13,CASSAAPNPVKTQYF,TGTGCCAGCAGCGCCGCCCCCAATCCCGTGAAGACCCAGTACTTC
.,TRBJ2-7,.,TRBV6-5,CASSYSNAYEQYF,TGTGCCAGCAGTTACTCAAACGCCTACGAGCAGTACTTC
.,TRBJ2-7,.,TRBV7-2,CASSLKAGDPYEQYF,TGTGCCAGCAGCCTAAAAGCAGGGGACCCCTACGAGCAGTACTTC